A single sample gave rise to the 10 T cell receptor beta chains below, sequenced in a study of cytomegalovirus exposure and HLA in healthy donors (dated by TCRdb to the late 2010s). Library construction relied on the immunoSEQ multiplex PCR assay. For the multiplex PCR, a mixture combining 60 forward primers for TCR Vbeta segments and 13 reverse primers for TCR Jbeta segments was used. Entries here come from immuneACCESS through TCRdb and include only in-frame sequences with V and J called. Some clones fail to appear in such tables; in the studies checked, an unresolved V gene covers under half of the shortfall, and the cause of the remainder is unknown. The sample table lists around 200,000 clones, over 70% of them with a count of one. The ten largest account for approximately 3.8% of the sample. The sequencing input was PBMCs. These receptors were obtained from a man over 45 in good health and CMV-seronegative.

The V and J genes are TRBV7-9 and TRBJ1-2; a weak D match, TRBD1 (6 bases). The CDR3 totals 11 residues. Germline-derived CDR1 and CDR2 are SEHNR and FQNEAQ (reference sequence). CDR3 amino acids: CVLWGQDGYTF. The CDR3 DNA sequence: TGTGTCCTTTGGGGGCAGGACGGCTACACCTTC.

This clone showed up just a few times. CDR3 loop: CASSRIAGPSYEQYF. As DNA, the CDR3 is TGCGCCAGCAGTCGCATAGCGGGACCATCCTACGAGCAGTACTTC. V gene TRBV23-1 combines with J gene TRBJ2-5; 8 bases fit TRBD2. The J call could be wrong; TRBJ2-7 is a better fit for the DNA end. TRBV23-1 is labeled an ORF, and its function is uncertain. The CDR3 runs 15 residues.

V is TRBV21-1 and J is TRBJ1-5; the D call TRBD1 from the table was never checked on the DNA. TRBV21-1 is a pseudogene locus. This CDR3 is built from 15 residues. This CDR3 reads CASSTQTDPNQPQHF. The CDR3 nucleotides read TGTGCCAGCAGCACTCAGACAGATCCCAATCAGCCCCAGCATTTT.

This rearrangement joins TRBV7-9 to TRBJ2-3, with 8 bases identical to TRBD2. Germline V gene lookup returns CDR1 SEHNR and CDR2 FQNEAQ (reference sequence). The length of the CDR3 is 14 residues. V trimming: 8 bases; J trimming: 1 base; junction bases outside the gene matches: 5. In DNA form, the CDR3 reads TGTGCCAGCCCGGGGGGGGCAGGCACAGATACGCAGTATTTT. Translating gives CASPGGAGTDTQYF.

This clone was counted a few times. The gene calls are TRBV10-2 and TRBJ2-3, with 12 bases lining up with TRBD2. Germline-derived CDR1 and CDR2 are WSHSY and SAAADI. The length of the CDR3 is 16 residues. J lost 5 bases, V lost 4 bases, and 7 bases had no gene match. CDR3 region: CASSAGGGLAGDTQYF. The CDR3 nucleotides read TGCGCCAGCAGTGCGGGGGGGGGACTAGCGGGAGATACGCAGTATTTT.

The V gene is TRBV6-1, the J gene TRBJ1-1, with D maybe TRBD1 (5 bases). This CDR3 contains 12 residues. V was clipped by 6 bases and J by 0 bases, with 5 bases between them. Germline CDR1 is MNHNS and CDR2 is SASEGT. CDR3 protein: CASRTVNTEAFF. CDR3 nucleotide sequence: TGTGCCAGCAGGACAGTGAACACTGAAGCTTTCTTT.

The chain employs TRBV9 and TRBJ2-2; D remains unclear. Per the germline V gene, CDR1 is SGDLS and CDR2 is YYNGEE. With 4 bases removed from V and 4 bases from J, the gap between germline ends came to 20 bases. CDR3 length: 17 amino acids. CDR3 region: CASSSPGVGPTTGELFF. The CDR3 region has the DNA TGTGCCAGCAGCTCCCCCGGAGTGGGTCCGACCACCGGGGAGCTGTTTTTT.

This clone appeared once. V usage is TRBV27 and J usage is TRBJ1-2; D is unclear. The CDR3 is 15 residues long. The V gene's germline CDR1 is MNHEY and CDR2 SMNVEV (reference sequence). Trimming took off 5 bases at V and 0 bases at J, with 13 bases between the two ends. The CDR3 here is CASSPLESTNYGYTF. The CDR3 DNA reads TGTGCCAGCAGTCCTTTGGAGAGTACTAACTATGGCTACACCTTC.

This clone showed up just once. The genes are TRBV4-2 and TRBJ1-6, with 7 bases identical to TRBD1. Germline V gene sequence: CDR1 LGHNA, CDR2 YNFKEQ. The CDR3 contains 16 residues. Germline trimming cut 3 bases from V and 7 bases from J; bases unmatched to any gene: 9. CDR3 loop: CASSHTRQGRNSPLHF. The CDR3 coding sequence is TGTGCCAGCAGCCACACGCGACAGGGTAGGAATTCACCCCTCCACTTT.

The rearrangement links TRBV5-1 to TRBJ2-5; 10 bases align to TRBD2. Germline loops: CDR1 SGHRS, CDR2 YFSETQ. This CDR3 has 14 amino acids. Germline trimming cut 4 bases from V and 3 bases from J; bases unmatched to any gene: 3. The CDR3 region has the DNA TGCGCCAGCAGCCCCGGGACTAGCGAAGAGACCCAGTACTTC. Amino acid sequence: CASSPGTSEETQYF.